This T cell receptor beta chain was recovered during a study of chemoradiotherapy in HPV16-positive cancers (dated by TCRdb to 2022 to 2024). Background for the entire study: Candidate HPV-specific T-cell clones and common TCR motifs were defined through functional T-cell assays on cells from a couple of HPV16-positive patients. Whether T-cell immunity against the HPV oncoproteins E6 and E7 changes during chemoradiotherapy and whether survival is affected by this immunity were examined in the study. The candidate HPV-specific TCRs and motifs were then tracked in TCR repertoires from 80 to 95 patients with HPV-related cancers. The study at large found these results: Improved recurrence-free survival in HPV16-positive patients was associated with expansion of HPV-responsive T cells during chemoradiotherapy. The functional definition of HPV-specific T cells was derived from only two HPV16-positive patients, and the survival association was reported for HPV16-positive patients. Expansion of candidate HPV-specific clones and E7-related TCR motifs was observed in the tumor microenvironment during treatment, whereas no such expansion was observed for non-HPV-specific T cells.

Repertoires were sampled repeatedly over the course of chemoradiotherapy, so clonal expansion could be followed in the tumor microenvironment. V was cut back by 3 bases and J by 5 bases, leaving a gap of 10 bases between them. From a lookup of the germline V gene (reference sequence), CDR1 and CDR2 are SSHAT and FNYEAQ. The CDR3 goes from the cysteine to the phenylalanine over 13 residues. The DNA shown is the 39-base CDR3, in frame from base 1. Library preparation employed the immunoSEQ multiplex PCR assay. TCRdb limited this immuneACCESS table to in-frame rearrangements with V and J called. A share of clones is missing; checked studies link under half to unresolved V genes, and the rest is unexplained. The table for this sample lists over 8,500 clones; roughly nine tenths of them were counted only once. Approximately 13% of the sample rests with the top ten. Note on this clone: It lacks a known antigen. No much larger clone is present one base from it, and per-base qualities are unavailable.

The specimen was blood, collected from a patient who underwent chemoradiotherapy. This receptor was taken from a human donor with HPV-associated anogenital cancer. This sequence uses TRBV7-7 and TRBJ2-5; the D gene is perhaps TRBD2, on 6 matching bases. The DNA is as follows: TGTGCCAGCAGCTTTAATAGCGGCGAGACCCAGTACTTC. Its protein product is CASSFNSGETQYF.